This T cell receptor (beta chain) was documented in a study of T-cell reconstitution after alpha-beta-depleted transplantation in children. Points from the study as a whole: TCRbeta diversity was high at day 60 in some patients (a result of surviving recipient T cells and thymic progenitors). About two months after transplant, alpha-beta T cells reportedly came from several hundred expanded graft clones. A year had passed since transplant, and T-cell counts and diversity by then came mostly from newly produced T cells.

Unique molecular identifiers were used to barcode this TCRbeta library. TCRdb reanalysed the PCR reads using MiXCR and keeps one entry per CDR3 protein. The repertoire includes about 830,000 distinct CDR3 sequences, approximately 15% of them detected once, and just under 5% sits in the top ten. The CDR3 length is 13 residues. Trimming left V 3 bases short and J 4 bases short, with 10 bases between. CDR1 is DFQATT, CDR2 SNEGSKA, per germline (reference sequence). This clonotype was seen only a few times. What it recognizes is unknown. The sample was PBMCs, mostly from graft donor cells, taken 360 days after TCRalphabeta/CD19-depleted stem cell transplant. The source of this sequence is a male patient between 10 and 17 years old who had a stem cell transplant for acute lymphoblastic leukemia, so the T cells may come from the graft donor. J is TRBJ1-5 and V is TRBV20-1; D not certain. CDR3 nucleotides: TGCAGTGCTAGTCGGGCAGTTAATCAGCCCCAGCATTTT. It encodes CSASRAVNQPQHF.